This T cell receptor beta chain was captured in a study of control samples from healthy donors and cancer patients. Germline V gene lookup returns CDR1 SGDLS and CDR2 YYNGEE. Trimming shortened V by 2 bases and J by 2 bases, and 14 bases separated the two germline ends. The CDR3 has 15 residues. Profiled with immunoSEQ multiplex PCR; TCRdb holds only in-frame clones, not every one. This sample has 150,000 to 200,000 clones, with about 94% found just once. Sequenced sample: blood. The receptor's source is a woman under 40 in good health. The V call is TRBV9, the J call TRBJ2-7; the D gene is possibly TRBD1 (7 bases). Written as DNA, the CDR3 is TGTGCCAGCAGCGTTGGGGCAGGGGGGACCTACGAGCAGTACTTC. Its protein product is CASSVGAGGTYEQYF.